This TCR beta chain was identified in a study of blood T cell repertoires in COVID-19. Study-level information: PBMCs, B-cell-depleted T cells, or T cells provided the cDNA or gDNA that made up the material.

V gave up 5 bases and J gave up 4 bases, with 16 bases separating them. This CDR3 region has 15 residues. The germline gives CDR1 SGHDT, CDR2 YYEEEE. In the original processing: Estimated nucleated cell counts came from reference gene primer amplification. Profiled with immunoSEQ multiplex PCR; TCRdb holds only in-frame clones, not every one. Clonal size and the V and J genes are those of that table, whereas D and trimming came from the DNA. The data hold roughly 120,000 clones, with about 86% observed a single time. The chain couples TRBV5-6 to TRBJ2-1; possibly TRBD2 for D (6 bases). The sequenced material came from peripheral blood. The receptor was isolated from a man aged 70-80 years who had recovered from COVID-19. CDR3 nucleotides: TGTGCCAGCAGGCGATTGGAGGGAGGATACAATGAGCAGTTCTTC. Its protein is CASRRLEGGYNEQFF. Looking up the rest from reference TRBV5-6 and TRBJ2-1 gives the full variable domain: DAGVTQSPTHLIKTRGQQVTLRCSPKSGHDTVSWYQQALGQGPQFIFQYYEEEERQRGNFPDRFSGHQFPNYSSELNVNALLLGDSALYLCASRRLEGGYNEQFFGPGTRLTVL.